The rows below give T cell receptor beta chains drawn from one sample of a study of blood T cell repertoires in COVID-19. Method: immunoSEQ multiplex PCR; TCRdb's copy keeps in-frame clones and lacks some. The table shows some 270,000 clones, with about 85% occurring only once. The sequenced material came from PBMCs or T cells enriched from blood (not recorded which). The receptors shown here come from a woman between 50 and 59 years old who had been exposed to COVID-19. Both conserved end residues are trimmed from each CDR3.

TRBV27	TRBJ2-1	ASSLARTGVRNEQF
TRBV19	TRBJ1-1	ASSLFPEYTEAF
TRBV12-3/TRBV12-4	TRBJ2-6	ASTVTGANVLT
TRBV19	TRBJ2-2	ASSSGLAGNTGELF
TRBV5-6	TRBJ2-7	ASSFGTGRYEQY
TRBV15	TRBJ1-1	ATSITGGLNTEAF
TRBV4-1	TRBJ1-6	ASSQDKSSYNSPLH
TRBV28	TRBJ2-7	ASRATGFSYEQY
TRBV18	TRBJ1-1	ASSPQTGNTEAF
TRBV7-2	TRBJ2-3	ASSLVGGGAWNTQY
TRBV27	TRBJ1-2	ASSFLGQGRYGYT
TRBV3-1/TRBV3-2	TRBJ2-1	ASSQTLAGGRRQF
TRBV5-1	TRBJ2-5	ASSRARGETQY